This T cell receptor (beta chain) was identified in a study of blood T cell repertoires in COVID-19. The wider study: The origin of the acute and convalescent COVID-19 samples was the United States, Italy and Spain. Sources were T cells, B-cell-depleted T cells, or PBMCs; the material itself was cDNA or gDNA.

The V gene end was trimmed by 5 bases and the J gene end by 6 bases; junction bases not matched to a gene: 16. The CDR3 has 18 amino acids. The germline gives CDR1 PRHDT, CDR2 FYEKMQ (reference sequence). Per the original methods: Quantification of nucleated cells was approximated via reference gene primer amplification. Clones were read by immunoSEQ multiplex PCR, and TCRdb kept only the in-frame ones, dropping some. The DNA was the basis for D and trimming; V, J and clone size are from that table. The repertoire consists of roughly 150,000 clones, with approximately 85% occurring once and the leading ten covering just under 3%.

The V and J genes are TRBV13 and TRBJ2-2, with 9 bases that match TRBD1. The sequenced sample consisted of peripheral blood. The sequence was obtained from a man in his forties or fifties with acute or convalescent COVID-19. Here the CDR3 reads CASSTRRDRVDEAGELFF. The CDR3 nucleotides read TGTGCCAGCAGCACACGCAGGGACAGGGTGGACGAAGCCGGGGAGCTGTTTTTT. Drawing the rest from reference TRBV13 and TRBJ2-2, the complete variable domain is AAGVIQSPRHLIKEKRETATLKCYPIPRHDTVYWYQQGPGQDPQFLISFYEKMQSDKGSIPDRFSAQQFSDYHSELNMSSLELGDSALYFCASSTRRDRVDEAGELFFGEGSRLTVL.